This TCR beta chain appears in the sequencing data of a study of human T cells and chemical hapten exposure. Points from the study as a whole: With regard to DPC sensitization, TCRs above 1 in 1000 frequency did not change. Because all patients had alopecia, their immune responses might differ from healthy ones.

This clonotype was seen a handful of times. The antigen is not known. The library attached unique molecular identifiers to individual cDNA molecules. TCRdb called the RACE reads again in MiXCR, with one record for every CDR3 protein. The sample holds 360,000 or so distinct CDR3 sequences; about 6% are singletons and the top ten take about 5%. CDR3 length equals 15 residues. Trimming removed 4 bases from V and 7 bases from J; junction bases left unmatched: 10. CDR1 is SGHKS and CDR2 is YYEKEE in the germline V gene (reference sequence). The time point: patch test 2, 6 weeks after DPC sensitization. Specified treatment: therapeutic diphenylcyclopropenone sensitization with weekly scalp DPC.

The material was whole blood, obtained in connection with sensitization to the hapten diphenylcyclopropenone (DPC). The receptor was isolated from a woman younger than 30 with alopecia areata. Some clones in this sample may be carry-over from other donors' samples. This sequence joins TRBV5-5 and TRBJ1-3; 8 nucleotides match TRBD1. CDR3 coding DNA: TGTGCCAGCAGCACGGGACAGGCTTTTGGGAACACCATATATTTT. The encoded protein is CASSTGQAFGNTIYF.